This TCR beta chain came from a study of CD8+ T cells in alopecia areata. Reverse transcription of extracted RNA yielded cDNA, which provided the sequencing template. Assay used: immunoSEQ multiplex PCR; TCRdb lists only in-frame clones, some missing. The sample carries 65,000 to 70,000 clones, roughly three fifths recorded once. Study results and caveats: Alopecia totalis/universalis scalp especially showed more expanded CD8+ clones than normal scalp.

Worth noting for this clone: Its antigen is as yet unknown.

Trimming stripped 6 bases from V and 0 bases from J, with 24 bases between. This CDR3 has 18 amino acids. Germline V gene data show CDR1 as SQVTM and CDR2 as ANQGSEA. The TCR comes from a human donor with alopecia areata. The chain recombines TRBV29-1 with TRBJ2-1, with a tentative D call TRBD1 (5 bases). Sequenced material: CD8+ T cells sorted from blood, taken at week 0. CDR3 residues: CSVTIGEGAFSSYNEQFF. The CDR3 coding sequence is TGCAGCGTCACTATTGGGGAAGGGGCCTTTAGCTCCTACAATGAGCAGTTCTTC.